This T cell receptor (beta chain) appears in the sequencing data of a study of PD-1 blockade in classical Hodgkin lymphoma. As to time point: cycle 4 day 1 (C4D1), after about 6 weeks of nivolumab. Relapse was seen in all patients after autologous stem cell transplantation, and brentuximab vedotin exposure was variable. Complete response, partial response or progressive disease was each patient's best response. The germline V gene encodes CDR1 MDHEN and CDR2 SYDVKM. CDR3 length equals 13 residues. V was clipped by 3 bases and J by 2 bases, with 5 bases between them. TCRdb's table, derived via immunoSEQ multiplex PCR, lists solely in-frame clones and lacks some. Of approximately 65,000 clones listed, more than 90% are singletons. Study conclusions and caveats: Newly diagnosed patients were said to have less baseline TCR diversity than healthy donors did.

This clone was observed a handful of times. Its antigen is still unknown. V gene TRBV28 combines with J gene TRBJ1-3, with D unclear. The sequence derives from a human donor with classical Hodgkin lymphoma. This material consisted of peripheral blood mononuclear cells (PBMCs), taken before the fourth cycle of nivolumab. CDR3 bases: TGTGCCAGCAGTTTCGGAGCTGGAAACACCATATATTTT. This sequence encodes CASSFGAGNTIYF.